This T cell receptor beta chain was retrieved from a study of blood T cell repertoires in COVID-19. Study details: Some COVID-19 samples were acute and others convalescent; all came from the United States, Italy and Spain. T cells, B-cell-depleted T cells, or PBMCs supplied cDNA or gDNA.

As handled by the study authors: The authors estimated nucleated cell counts from reference gene primer amplification. Using immunoSEQ multiplex PCR, the repertoire was profiled, and TCRdb retains in-frame clones only, with some absent. V and J calls and clone size are given by that table; D and trimming were obtained from the DNA. This repertoire shows about 58,000 clones, approximately 91% found once; its top ten account for roughly 8%. Germline V CDR1 and CDR2: SEHNR, FQNEAQ (reference sequence). This CDR3 contains 14 residues. After removal of 9 bases from V and 1 base from J, the junction contained 6 bases not matched to a gene.

This TCR came from a woman aged 70 to 79 with active COVID-19. The specimen was peripheral blood. V is TRBV7-9 and J is TRBJ2-7; 10 nucleotides agree with TRBD2. The CDR3 loop is CASSIAGGSYEQYF. The CDR3 DNA is TGTGCCAGTAGCATAGCGGGGGGATCCTACGAGCAGTACTTC.